Reported below is one T cell receptor beta chain. Its antigen has not been determined. One base away there is no much larger clone; base qualities are not given. Patients with a history of autoimmune disease or receiving systemic immunosuppression were excluded from the trial. Peripheral blood for TCR sequencing was drawn from every dose cohort at baseline, at cycle 4 day 1 and at cycle 7 day 1. The samples were drawn from a first-in-human, open-label, multicenter phase I dose-escalation trial of ivuxolimab. Adults with locally advanced or metastatic head and neck squamous cell, hepatocellular, melanoma or renal cell carcinoma were enrolled in the trial. Before TCR sequencing, CD4+ T cells and CD8+ T cells from peripheral blood were sorted into separate populations. The data are from a study of OX40 agonist ivuxolimab in advanced cancers. Turning to the overall study: Ivuxolimab, which targeted the costimulatory receptor OX40 (CD134), was an agonistic, fully human IgG2 monoclonal antibody. A male proportion of roughly 80% and a mean age of approximately 55 years, ranging from about 20 to 80, were recorded for the dose-escalation cohort. Intravenous ivuxolimab was administered to patients every 2 weeks at six dose levels: 0.01, 0.1, 0.3, 1.5, 3 and 10 mg/kg. Among the roughly 50 dose-escalation patients, 19 had hepatocellular carcinoma, 15 or so melanoma, 9 renal cell carcinoma and 9 head and neck cancer. The point of sequencing TCRbeta in the periphery was to test whether ivuxolimab changed TCR sequence diversity and drove clonal T-cell expansion. Partial responses occurred in three dose-escalation patients: two with cutaneous melanoma and one with hepatocellular carcinoma. The paper describes the monotherapy dose-escalation part (N of about 50 patients) of the phase I trial of ivuxolimab. Prior anti-PD-1, anti-PD-L1 or anti-CTLA-4 therapy was permitted, and checkpoint inhibitors had been received by 30% to 40% of dose-escalation patients.

The research as a whole found: The antigen specificity of the peripheral T cells that underwent clonal expansion was not determined. After ivuxolimab, more expanded clones were found on average in CD8+ T cells than in CD4+ T cells. Low levels of normalized T-cell clonal expansion were also shown by some nonresponding patients. Partial responders in the 0.1-3.0 mg/kg groups had among the lowest normalized peripheral clonal expansion, especially among CD8+ T cells. At doses of 0.1 to 3.0 mg/kg, clonal expansion of both CD4+ and CD8+ blood T cells was observed from baseline to week 6.

Looking up the germline V gene yields CDR1 SGHRS and CDR2 YFSETQ. The CDR3 contains 14 residues, cysteine and phenylalanine counted. The kept DNA is CDR3 alone, 42 bases in frame from the first base. Compared with germline, V lacks 3 bases and J lacks 9 bases; bases without a gene match: 2. Genomic DNA was extracted from sorted cells for sequencing of the TCRbeta CDR3 region. The immunoSEQ Assay was used for sequencing of TCRbeta CDR3 regions. The immuneACCESS repertoire file appears here via TCRdb, limited to in-frame rearrangements. These files lack a portion of the clones; in checked studies, under half of the deficit traces to unresolved V genes, and the cause of the others is not known. Within this sample are tens of thousands of clones, with roughly 89% of them counted one time only. The ten largest clones take up approximately 2.5% of the sample.

The sample was CD4+ or CD8+ T cells sorted from blood, taken in a trial of the OX40 agonist ivuxolimab. This sequence was found in an adult with an advanced solid tumor such as melanoma, head and neck, liver or kidney cancer. The chain is encoded by TRBV5-1 joined to TRBJ2-3, and TRBD2 aligns with 15 junction nucleotides. The CDR3 here reads CASSSGLAGGTQYF. The sequenced DNA is TGCGCCAGCAGCTCCGGACTAGCGGGGGGGACGCAGTATTTT.